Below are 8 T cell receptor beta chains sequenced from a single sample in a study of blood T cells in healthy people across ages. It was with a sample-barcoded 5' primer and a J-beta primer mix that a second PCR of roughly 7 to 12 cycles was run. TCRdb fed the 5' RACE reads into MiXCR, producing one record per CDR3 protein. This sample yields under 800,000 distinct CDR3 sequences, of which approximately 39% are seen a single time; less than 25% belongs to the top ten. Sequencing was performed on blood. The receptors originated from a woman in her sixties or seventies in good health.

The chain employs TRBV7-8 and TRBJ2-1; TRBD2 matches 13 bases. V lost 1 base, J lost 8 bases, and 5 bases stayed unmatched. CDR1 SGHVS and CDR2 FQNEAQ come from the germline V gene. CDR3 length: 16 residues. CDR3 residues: CASSLGGLAGTYEQFF. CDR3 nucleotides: TGTGCCAGCAGCTTAGGGGGACTAGCGGGAACCTATGAGCAGTTCTTC.

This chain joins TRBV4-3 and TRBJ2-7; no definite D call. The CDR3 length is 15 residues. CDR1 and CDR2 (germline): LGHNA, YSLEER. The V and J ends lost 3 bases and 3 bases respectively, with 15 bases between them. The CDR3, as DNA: TGCGCCAGCAGCCACGCGACCCTGGGTGACTACGAGCAGTACTTC. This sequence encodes CASSHATLGDYEQYF.

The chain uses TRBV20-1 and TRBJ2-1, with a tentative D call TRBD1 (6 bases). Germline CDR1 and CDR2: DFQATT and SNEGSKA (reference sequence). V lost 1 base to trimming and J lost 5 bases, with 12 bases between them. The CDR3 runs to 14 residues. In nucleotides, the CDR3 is TGCAGTGCTAGAGGGAGACAGGAGAACAATGAGCAGTTCTTC. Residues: CSARGRQENNEQFF.

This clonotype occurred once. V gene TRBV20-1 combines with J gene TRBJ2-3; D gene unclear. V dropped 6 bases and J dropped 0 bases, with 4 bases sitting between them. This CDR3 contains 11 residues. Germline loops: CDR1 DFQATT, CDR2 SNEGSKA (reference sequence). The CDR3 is CSALSTDTQYF. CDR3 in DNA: TGCAGTGCCCTTAGCACAGATACGCAGTATTTT.

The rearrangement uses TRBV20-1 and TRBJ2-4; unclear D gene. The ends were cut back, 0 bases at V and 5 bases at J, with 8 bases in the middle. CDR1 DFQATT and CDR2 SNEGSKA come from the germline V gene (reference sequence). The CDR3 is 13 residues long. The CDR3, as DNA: TGCAGTGCTAGAGACGGTCCCGAAAACATTCAGTACTTC. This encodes CSARDGPENIQYF.

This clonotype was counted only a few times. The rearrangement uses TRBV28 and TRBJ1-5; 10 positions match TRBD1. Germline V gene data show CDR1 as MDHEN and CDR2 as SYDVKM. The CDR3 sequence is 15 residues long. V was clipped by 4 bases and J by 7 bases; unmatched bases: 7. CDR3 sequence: CASSSGTGVVQPQHF. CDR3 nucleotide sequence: TGTGCCAGCAGTTCCGGGACAGGGGTCGTCCAGCCCCAGCATTTT.

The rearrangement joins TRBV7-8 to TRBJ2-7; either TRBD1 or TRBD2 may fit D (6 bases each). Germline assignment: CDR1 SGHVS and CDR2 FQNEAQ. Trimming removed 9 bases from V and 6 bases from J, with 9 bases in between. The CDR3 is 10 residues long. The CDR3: CAREGGEQYF. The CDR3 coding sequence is TGTGCCAGAGAGGGGGGCGAGCAGTACTTC.

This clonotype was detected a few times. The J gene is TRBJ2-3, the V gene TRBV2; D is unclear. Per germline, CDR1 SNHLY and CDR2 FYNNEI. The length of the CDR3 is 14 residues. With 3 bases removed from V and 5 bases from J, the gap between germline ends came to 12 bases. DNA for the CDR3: TGTGCCAGCAGTGACTTAGGCCCGGAAGATACGCAGTATTTT. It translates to CASSDLGPEDTQYF.